Listed below are T cell receptor beta chains from one sample, sequenced in a study of shared clonotypes between healthy human individuals. Using immunoSEQ multiplex PCR, the repertoire was profiled, and TCRdb retains in-frame clones only, with some absent. The sample lists about 460,000 clones, 77% occurring once. Sequencing used PBMCs. The receptor set was obtained from a woman in her thirties or forties in good health. Some clones in this sample may be carry-over from other donors' samples. The CDR3 runs from the conserved cysteine through the conserved F or W. D genes are given only for firm matches. Clone size, where shown, is once, few, many, or a class for clones that have expanded.

V gene	D gene	J gene	clone size	CDR3 protein
TRBV2	NA	TRBJ1-1	NA	CASSSKTGNTEAFF
TRBV4-2	NA	TRBJ2-1	NA	CASSQRQGGNEQFF
TRBV18	NA	TRBJ1-1	NA	CASSLGGVSTEAFF
TRBV5-4	NA	TRBJ2-1	NA	CASSLTDPYNEQFF
TRBV5-1	TRBD2	NA	NA	CASSYGTSDEQYF
TRBV2	NA	TRBJ2-7	NA	CASRTGYEQYF
TRBV28	TRBD2	TRBJ2-1	NA	CASSSVGAGDYNEQFF
TRBV10-2	NA	TRBJ2-7	NA	CATSPGQNYEQYF
TRBV18	NA	TRBJ2-7	NA	CASSPRPAYEQYF
TRBV29-1	NA	TRBJ2-7	NA	CSVTGFDEQYF
TRBV10-2	NA	TRBJ1-5	NA	CASSLAGGNGNQPQHF
TRBV28	TRBD2	TRBJ2-7	NA	CASSFPQRLAHEQYF
TRBV2	NA	TRBJ1-2	once	CASSERGDYTF
TRBV10-3	NA	TRBJ1-4	NA	CAISESGATNEKLFF
TRBV5-6	TRBD2	TRBJ2-7	NA	CASSLTSGVTLDAEQYF
TRBV7-2	TRBD1	TRBJ2-7	NA	CASSLVAGGSEQYF
TRBV29-1	NA	TRBJ1-1	NA	CSVEGSTEAFF
TRBV18	TRBD2	TRBJ2-1	NA	CASSPGGSGSRVF
TRBV7-9	NA	TRBJ2-7	NA	CASSLKYSPGASYEQYF
TRBV29-1	NA	TRBJ1-1	NA	CSVVRDTYTEAFF
TRBV7-6	TRBD2	TRBJ2-2	NA	CASSGTSGRTGELFF
TRBV7-6	TRBD2	TRBJ2-1	NA	CASSTLLAGGRHEQFF
TRBV4-2	TRBD1	TRBJ1-2	once	CASSPRDRGPRGYGYTF
TRBV5-4	TRBD1	TRBJ1-2	NA	CASSSRTGNYGYTF
TRBV11-2	NA	TRBJ2-6	NA	CASSLTSSRGYGANVLTF
TRBV30	TRBD2	TRBJ2-1	NA	CAWSVLAGKYNEQFF
TRBV6-5	TRBD1	TRBJ2-7	once	CASSQRTGPYEQYF
TRBV6-5	NA	TRBJ2-1	NA	CASSYWGGEQFF
TRBV18	TRBD1	TRBJ1-3	NA	CASSPRTGGNTIYF
TRBV2	NA	TRBJ1-1	few	CAQQPVGSNLRPNTEAFF
TRBV7-9	TRBD1	TRBJ1-2	NA	CASSLGGGQSNYGYTF
TRBV27	TRBD1	TRBJ2-3	NA	CASSPYRGSTDTQYF
TRBV16	NA	TRBJ2-7	many	CASSERTNSYEQYF
TRBV5-4	NA	TRBJ2-5	NA	CASSLGGTSVETQYF
TRBV7-3	NA	TRBJ2-5	NA	CASSFNGVGETQYF
TRBV30	NA	TRBJ2-7	NA	CAWTPPLGGSYEQYF
TRBV19	NA	TRBJ2-3	NA	CASTPDGLAADTQYF
TRBV10-3	NA	TRBJ2-7	NA	CAIRDNYEQYF
TRBV18	NA	TRBJ2-1	NA	CASSPPVVLRAYNEQFF
TRBV19	TRBD1	TRBJ1-5	NA	CASSIGRQGNQPQHF
TRBV27	NA	TRBJ1-2	once	CASSPSGVGYTF
TRBV2	NA	TRBJ1-5	many	CASRDSSLSNQPQHF
TRBV27	NA	TRBJ1-2	once	CASSPQGLSGYTF
TRBV29-1	TRBD1	TRBJ1-5	NA	CSVEDQDRGGDQPQHF